This is a list of T cell receptor beta chains from one sample in a study of blood T cell repertoires in COVID-19. Sequencing was performed with immunoSEQ multiplex PCR; in TCRdb, only in-frame clones are kept and a portion is missing. The sample records hundreds of thousands of clones, 80% to 90% being singletons. The sequencing sample was made of PBMCs or T cells enriched from blood (not recorded which). These receptors were taken from a man aged 25 to 40 who had recovered from COVID-19. Both conserved end residues are part of each CDR3. A D gene is named only where the DNA matches it firmly. The size field is filled for only some rows; it gives once, few, many or a size class.

CDR3	DNA	D	size	V	J
CASSLGQGANTEAFF	TGCGCCAGCAGCTTGGGGCAGGGGGCGAACACTGAAGCTTTCTTT	TRBD1	NA	TRBV5-1	TRBJ1-1
CASTYSTDTQYF	TGCGCCAGCACCTATAGCACAGATACGCAGTATTTT	NA	NA	TRBV5-1	TRBJ2-3
CASSRTLGGRAGEQYF	TGTGCCAGCAGCCGGACTCTTGGCGGGAGGGCCGGAGAGCAGTACTTC	TRBD2	NA	TRBV3-1/TRBV3-2	TRBJ2-7
CASSEGQNTDTQYF	TGCGCCAGCAGTGAGGGACAGAATACAGATACGCAGTATTTT	NA	NA	TRBV10-1	TRBJ2-3
CATSRDRGSGRFSYEQYF	TGTGCCACCAGCAGAGATCGTGGTAGCGGGAGATTTTCCTACGAGCAGTACTTC	TRBD2	NA	TRBV15	TRBJ2-7
CSGGADTQYF	TGCAGCGGCGGAGCCGATACGCAGTATTTT	NA	NA	TRBV29-1	TRBJ2-3
CASSLSGEASTDTQYF	TGCGCCAGCAGCTTGTCGGGGGAGGCCAGCACAGATACGCAGTATTTT	NA	NA	TRBV5-1	TRBJ2-3
CSVSGRAVYEQYF	TGCAGCGTTAGCGGGAGGGCCGTATACGAGCAGTACTTC	TRBD2	NA	TRBV29-1	TRBJ2-7
CAISSPGTGTYGYTF	TGTGCCATCAGCAGTCCCGGGACAGGAACCTATGGCTACACCTTC	TRBD1	NA	TRBV10-3	TRBJ1-2
CASSYTPGQGDTQYF	TGTGCCAGCAGTTACACACCGGGACAGGGGGATACGCAGTATTTT	TRBD1	few	TRBV6-6	TRBJ2-3
CSASYTRNTEAFF	TGCAGTGCTAGTTACACCAGGAACACTGAAGCTTTCTTT	NA	NA	TRBV20-1	TRBJ1-1
CASSLDRSYEQYF	TGCGCCAGCAGTCTAGACAGGTCCTACGAGCAGTACTTC	NA	NA	TRBV4-1	TRBJ2-7
CASSPQGVYIGELFF	TGTGCCAGCAGCCCACAGGGCGTTTACATCGGGGAGCTGTTTTTT	NA	NA	TRBV9	TRBJ2-2
CASSGVQIDIGYEQYF	TGTGCCAGCAGTGGCGTACAGATCGATATCGGCTACGAGCAGTACTTC	NA	NA	TRBV2	TRBJ2-7
CASTRYSGQTEETQYF	TGTGCCAGCACCAGGTATTCGGGACAGACCGAGGAGACCCAGTACTTC	TRBD1	once	TRBV13	TRBJ2-5
CASSLVLRGGHPFSGNTIYF	TGCGCCAGCAGCTTGGTTCTTCGGGGAGGGCACCCATTCTCTGGAAACACCATATATTTT	NA	NA	TRBV5-1	TRBJ1-3
CASSLPGQGLAGYTF	TGTGCCAGCAGCTTACCTGGACAGGGTCTTGCTGGCTACACCTTC	TRBD1	NA	TRBV7-3	TRBJ1-2
CASRPSAGYGYTF	TGTGCCAGCAGACCCTCCGCCGGCTATGGCTACACCTTC	NA	NA	TRBV6-5	TRBJ1-2
CASSQGPDVAGEKLFF	TGTGCCAGCAGCCAAGGTCCCGATGTAGCCGGGGAAAAACTGTTTTTT	NA	NA	TRBV14	TRBJ1-4
CASSLGGLRSEKLFF	TGTGCCAGCAGCTTAGGGGGACTCCGAAGTGAAAAACTGTTTTTT	NA	NA	TRBV7-8	TRBJ1-4
CASSLAGHYTGELFF	TGTGCCAGCAGCTTAGCGGGACACTACACCGGGGAGCTGTTTTTT	NA	NA	TRBV7-8	TRBJ2-2
CASSFSGGREKLFF	TGTGCCAGCAGCTTCTCAGGAGGACGAGAAAAACTGTTTTTT	NA	NA	TRBV5-4	TRBJ1-4
CASSFMDRVSGYTF	TGTGCCAGCAGTTTTATGGACAGGGTATCGGGCTACACCTTC	TRBD1	NA	TRBV28	TRBJ1-2
CSASGTSVSEQYF	TGCAGTGCTAGTGGGACTAGCGTCAGCGAGCAGTACTTC	TRBD2	NA	TRBV20-1	TRBJ2-7
CASSSLPGVSYEQYF	TGTGCCAGCAGCTCGCTGCCGGGGGTTTCCTACGAGCAGTACTTC	NA	NA	TRBV6-5	TRBJ2-7
CASSETGRGGDYGYTF	TGTGCCAGCAGTGAAACGGGGAGGGGTGGGGATTATGGCTACACCTTC	NA	NA	TRBV2	TRBJ1-2
CASSQDLRGGYGYTF	TGCGCCAGCAGCCAAGATCTGAGAGGCGGATATGGCTACACCTTC	NA	NA	TRBV4-1	TRBJ1-2
CASSQGTEGESYEQYF	TGTGCCAGCAGTCAGGGTACAGAGGGGGAGTCCTACGAGCAGTACTTC	NA	NA	TRBV28	TRBJ2-7
CASSKVPGHVNTEAFF	TGTGCCAGCAGCAAAGTACCGGGACACGTGAACACTGAAGCTTTCTTT	NA	NA	TRBV21-1	TRBJ1-1
CASSLGDRGLRYGYTF	TGTGCCAGCAGCTTGGGGGACAGGGGGCTTAGGTATGGCTACACCTTC	TRBD1	NA	TRBV5-6	TRBJ1-2
CASSPSQGYTEAFF	TGTGCCAGCAGTCCATCACAGGGGTACACTGAAGCTTTCTTT	TRBD1	once	TRBV28	TRBJ1-1
CASSLEGREVSDTQYF	TGCGCCAGCAGCCTAGAAGGGCGGGAGGTCTCAGATACGCAGTATTTT	TRBD2	NA	TRBV4-1	TRBJ2-3
CASSLVAAGVGYEQYF	TGTGCCAGCAGCTTAGTTGCAGCGGGAGTCGGCTACGAGCAGTACTTC	TRBD2	NA	TRBV11-2	TRBJ2-7
CASSSPPHNEQFF	TGTGCCAGCAGCTCTCCCCCTCACAATGAGCAGTTCTTC	NA	NA	TRBV7-3	TRBJ2-1
CASSLQTGQGVTKNIQYF	TGTGCCAGCAGCCTTCAAACGGGACAGGGTGTAACCAAAAACATTCAGTACTTC	TRBD1	NA	TRBV3-1/TRBV3-2	TRBJ2-4
CASSVFTGEEQYF	TGTGCCAGTAGTGTCTTTACAGGGGAAGAGCAGTACTTC	TRBD1	NA	TRBV19	TRBJ2-7
CASTSLGGRNSPLHF	TGTGCCAGCACCTCTCTGGGGGGTCGCAATTCACCCCTCCACTTT	NA	NA	TRBV6-5	TRBJ1-6
CASSSTGYQPQHF	TGTGCCAGCAGTTCGACAGGGTATCAGCCCCAGCATTTT	TRBD1	once	TRBV12-3/TRBV12-4	TRBJ1-5
CASSHPGTSGDNEQFF	TGCGCCAGCAGCCACCCAGGGACTAGCGGGGACAATGAGCAGTTCTTC	TRBD2	NA	TRBV4-1	TRBJ2-1
CASSQARKITDTQYF	TGTGCCAGCAGCCAAGCGCGCAAAATCACAGATACGCAGTATTTT	NA	NA	TRBV3-1/TRBV3-2	TRBJ2-3
CASSQDTGSHNEQFF	TGTGCCAGCAGCCAAGATACCGGGAGCCACAATGAGCAGTTCTTC	NA	NA	TRBV3-1/TRBV3-2	TRBJ2-1
CASKEDRSNEKLFF	TGTGCCAGTAAAGAGGACAGGAGTAATGAAAAACTGTTTTTT	TRBD1	NA	TRBV19	TRBJ1-4
CASSVDPTGNNEKLFF	TGTGCCAGCAGCGTAGATCCGACAGGGAATAATGAAAAACTGTTTTTT	TRBD1	NA	TRBV9	TRBJ1-4
CASSPGHMNTEAFF	TGTGCCAGTAGTCCCGGACATATGAACACTGAAGCTTTCTTT	NA	NA	TRBV19	TRBJ1-1
CSVSTSGSPEQFF	TGCAGCGTTTCCACTAGCGGGAGCCCTGAGCAGTTCTTC	TRBD2	NA	TRBV29-1	TRBJ2-1
CASSKTGTGTYEQYF	TGTGCCAGCAGCAAAACCGGGACAGGTACCTACGAGCAGTACTTC	NA	NA	TRBV21-1	TRBJ2-7
CASSIPPGQDSPGYTF	TGTGCCAGCAGTATACCACCGGGACAGGATTCTCCTGGCTACACCTTC	TRBD1	NA	TRBV28	TRBJ1-2
CASSPGGGWTGELFF	TGTGCCAGCTCACCGGGGGGGGGCTGGACCGGGGAGCTGTTTTTT	TRBD2	NA	TRBV2	TRBJ2-2
CASSQDRYSNQPQHF	TGTGCCAGCAGCCAAGACCGCTATAGCAATCAGCCCCAGCATTTT	NA	NA	TRBV3-1/TRBV3-2	TRBJ1-5
CAISGTSGRAVDTGELFF	TGTGCCATCAGTGGAACTAGCGGGAGGGCCGTCGACACCGGGGAGCTGTTTTTT	TRBD2	once	TRBV10-3	TRBJ2-2
CASSLEELGAQYF	TGTGCTAGCAGCTTAGAGGAGTTAGGGGCCCAGTACTTC	NA	NA	TRBV7-7	TRBJ2-5
CASSSIVSSSYEQYF	TGTGCCAGCAGCTCAATAGTATCGAGCTCCTACGAGCAGTACTTC	NA	NA	TRBV5-6	TRBJ2-7
CASSSGLVEQFF	TGTGCCAGCAGCTCAGGACTAGTTGAGCAGTTCTTC	TRBD2	NA	TRBV11-2	TRBJ2-1
CASSLGQGGYEQYF	TGCGCCAGCAGCTTAGGACAGGGAGGCTACGAGCAGTACTTC	TRBD1	NA	TRBV5-1	TRBJ2-7
CASGLAPPRAGELFF	TGTGCTAGTGGTTTGGCCCCCCCGAGGGCCGGGGAGCTGTTTTTT	NA	NA	TRBV12-5	TRBJ2-2
CASSEGGPQHF	TGTGCCAGCAGTGAGGGAGGGCCCCAGCATTTT	NA	NA	TRBV12-3/TRBV12-4	TRBJ1-5
CASSILDTQYF	TGTGCCAGTAGTATCCTTGATACGCAGTATTTT	NA	NA	TRBV19	TRBJ2-3
CATTGQGYLNTEAFF	TGTGCCACCACCGGACAGGGCTACTTGAACACTGAAGCTTTCTTT	TRBD1	once	TRBV15	TRBJ1-1
CSAMGGSGNTIYF	TGCAGCGCCATGGGGGGCTCTGGAAACACCATATATTTT	NA	NA	TRBV29-1	TRBJ1-3